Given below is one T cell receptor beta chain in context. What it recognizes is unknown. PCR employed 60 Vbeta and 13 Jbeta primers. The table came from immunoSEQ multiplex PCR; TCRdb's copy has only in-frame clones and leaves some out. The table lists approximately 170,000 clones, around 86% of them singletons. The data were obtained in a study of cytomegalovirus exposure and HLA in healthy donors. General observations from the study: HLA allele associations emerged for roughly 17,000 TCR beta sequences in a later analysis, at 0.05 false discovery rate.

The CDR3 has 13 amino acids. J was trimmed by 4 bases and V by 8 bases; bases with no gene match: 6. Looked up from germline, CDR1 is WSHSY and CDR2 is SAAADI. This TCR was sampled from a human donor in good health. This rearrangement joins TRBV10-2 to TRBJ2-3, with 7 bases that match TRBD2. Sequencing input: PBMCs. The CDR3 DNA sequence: TGCGCCAGCTCGATTCGGGGGGCAGATACGCAGTATTTT. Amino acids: CASSIRGADTQYF.